Listed below are T cell receptor beta chains from one sample, sequenced in a study of Ad26.COV2.S vaccination and SARS-CoV-2 variants. Method: immunoSEQ multiplex PCR; TCRdb's copy keeps in-frame clones and lacks some. The sample carries 350,000 to 500,000 clones, 90% recorded once. The sequencing here drew on peripheral blood, taken in a trial of Ad26.COV2.S vaccine versus placebo. These receptors all come from a person aged 18-65 years who received the Ad26.COV2.S COVID-19 vaccine or a placebo. Both conserved end residues are part of each CDR3. The D gene is left open where the match is weak. Not every row has a clone size; where given, it reads once, few, many or a size class.

>-|TRBV7-6|TRBJ2-7|15|TRBD1
CASSLGPGQRYEQYF
TGTGCCAGCAGCTTAGGACCGGGACAGCGCTACGAGCAGTACTTC
>-|TRBV28|TRBJ1-3|15|-
CASSLGQYSGNTIYF
TGTGCCAGCAGCCTTGGACAGTACTCTGGAAACACCATATATTTT
>-|TRBV25-1|TRBJ2-4|12|-
CASSVRGNIQYF
TGTGCCAGCAGTGTAAGAGGGAACATTCAGTACTTC
>-|TRBV12-3/TRBV12-4|TRBJ1-6|12|-
CASSFGGSPLHF
TGTGCCAGCAGTTTCGGAGGTTCACCCCTCCACTTT
>-|TRBV2|TRBJ2-1|15|TRBD2
CASRTSGRTYNEQFF
TGTGCCAGCAGGACTAGCGGGAGAACCTACAATGAGCAGTTCTTC
>-|TRBV24-1|TRBJ2-3|18|TRBD2
CATSEAWGSGMRTDTQYF
TGTGCCACCAGTGAAGCTTGGGGTAGCGGGATGCGCACAGATACGCAGTATTTT
>-|TRBV28|TRBJ1-2|14|TRBD1
CASSLRTGGYGYTF
TGTGCCAGCAGTTTACGGACAGGGGGTTATGGCTACACCTTC
>-|TRBV4-3|TRBJ2-7|15|TRBD2
CASSQVLAGAYEQYF
TGCGCCAGCAGCCAAGTCCTAGCGGGCGCCTACGAGCAGTACTTC
>-|TRBV28|TRBJ1-2|15|-
CASSPLYRVGYGYTF
TGTGCCAGCAGCCCATTGTACAGGGTAGGCTATGGCTACACCTTC
>few|TRBV6-2/TRBV6-3|TRBJ1-5|15|TRBD1
CASSARTGGNQPQHF
TGTGCCAGCAGTGCCAGGACAGGGGGGAATCAGCCCCAGCATTTT
>-|TRBV4-2|TRBJ2-3|15|TRBD1
CASRREDRGTDTQYF
TGTGCCAGCAGGCGCGAGGACAGGGGGACAGATACGCAGTATTTT
>-|TRBV19|TRBJ2-7|14|TRBD1
CASSMNGQGYEQYF
TGTGCCAGTAGTATGAACGGACAGGGCTACGAGCAGTACTTC
>-|TRBV6-5|TRBJ1-1|14|TRBD1
CASSYGTANTEAFF
TGTGCCAGCAGTTACGGGACAGCGAACACTGAAGCTTTCTTT
>-|TRBV18|TRBJ2-3|16|TRBD1
CASSPTGTGSTDTQYF
TGTGCCAGCTCACCAACCGGGACAGGGAGCACAGATACGCAGTATTTT
>once|TRBV5-8|TRBJ2-1|15|-
CASSQDRWGGNEQFF
TGTGCCAGCAGCCAGGATCGCTGGGGTGGTAATGAGCAGTTCTTC
>-|TRBV28|TRBJ2-1|14|-
CASSWGVAYNEQFF
TGTGCCAGCAGTTGGGGGGTAGCGTACAATGAGCAGTTCTTC
>-|TRBV24-1|TRBJ2-7|15|TRBD2
CATTGRTRRESRQYF
TGTGCCACCACAGGGAGGACTAGAAGAGAATCAAGGCAGTACTTC
>-|TRBV7-6|TRBJ2-2|14|-
CASSKGHRTGELFF
TGTGCCAGCAGCAAGGGACATCGCACCGGGGAGCTGTTTTTT
>once|TRBV28|TRBJ1-2|13|-
CASSLKGKGGYTF
TGTGCCAGCAGTTTAAAGGGGAAGGGTGGCTACACCTTC
>-|TRBV7-2|TRBJ2-5|15|-
CASSFSAAEGETQYF
TGTGCCAGCAGCTTTTCAGCGGCCGAGGGGGAGACCCAGTACTTC
>-|TRBV7-9|TRBJ2-7|12|TRBD1
CASSDRGGEQYF
TGTGCCAGCAGCGACAGGGGTGGCGAGCAGTACTTC
>-|TRBV7-3|TRBJ2-1|13|TRBD1
CASSRDRAREQFF
TGTGCCAGCAGCCGAGACAGGGCGCGTGAGCAGTTCTTC
>-|TRBV27|TRBJ2-7|16|-
CASSLKRTAFAYEQYF
TGTGCCAGCAGTTTAAAAAGGACCGCCTTTGCCTACGAGCAGTACTTC
>-|TRBV7-9|TRBJ2-1|16|TRBD2
CASSYHLAGAYNEQFF
TGTGCCAGCAGCTATCATCTAGCGGGAGCTTACAATGAGCAGTTCTTC
>-|TRBV9|TRBJ2-6|19|-
CASSVAVRQSGTGANVLTF
TGTGCCAGCAGCGTAGCTGTCCGCCAAAGTGGGACTGGGGCCAACGTCCTGACTTTC
>-|TRBV28|TRBJ2-3|14|TRBD1
CATLDRGRTDTQYF
TGTGCCACCCTAGACAGGGGGCGCACAGATACGCAGTATTTT
>-|TRBV7-2|TRBJ2-5|16|TRBD2
CASSFRTSGPQETQYF
TGTGCCAGCAGCTTTCGAACTAGCGGCCCCCAAGAGACCCAGTACTTC
>-|TRBV5-1|TRBJ1-4|14|-
CASSLGQLNEKLFF
TGCGCCAGCAGCTTGGGACAGCTAAATGAAAAACTGTTTTTT
>-|TRBV13|TRBJ2-7|15|-
CASSPGRRLTHEQYF
TGTGCCAGCAGCCCAGGGCGTCGCTTGACCCACGAGCAGTACTTC
>-|TRBV9|TRBJ2-1|16|-
CASSVGTVSSYNEQFF
TGTGCCAGCAGCGTAGGGACAGTAAGCTCCTACAATGAGCAGTTCTTC
>-|TRBV7-8|TRBJ1-5|16|TRBD1
CASSPSWTGSHQPQHF
TGTGCCAGCAGCCCCAGTTGGACAGGGAGCCATCAGCCCCAGCATTTT
>-|TRBV7-2|TRBJ2-1|15|-
CASSLISGYYNEQFF
TGTGCCAGCAGCTTAATCAGCGGATATTACAATGAGCAGTTCTTC
>-|TRBV27|TRBJ1-1|15|-
CASSFIDRLNTEAFF
TGTGCCAGCAGTTTCATCGACAGGCTGAACACTGAAGCTTTCTTT
>-|TRBV5-4|TRBJ2-1|17|TRBD2
CASSLAGGGSSYNEQFF
TGTGCCAGCAGCTTGGCCGGGGGGGGTAGCTCCTACAATGAGCAGTTCTTC
>-|TRBV11-2|TRBJ1-5|15|-
CASSLDGGDNQPQHF
TGTGCCAGCAGCTTAGACGGAGGGGATAATCAGCCCCAGCATTTT
>-|TRBV28|TRBJ2-7|13|-
CASSFSGHNEQYF
TGTGCCAGCAGTTTCTCGGGGCACAACGAGCAGTACTTC
>-|TRBV18|TRBJ2-2|17|TRBD2
CASSPFTSGRKTGELFF
TGTGCCAGCTCACCATTTACTAGCGGGAGAAAGACCGGGGAGCTGTTTTTT
>-|TRBV6-1|TRBJ2-7|15|-
CASSEILTGEYEQYF
TGTGCCAGCAGTGAAATACTAACGGGAGAGTACGAGCAGTACTTC
>-|TRBV12-3/TRBV12-4|TRBJ2-5|10|-
CASGGETQYF
TGTGCCAGTGGGGGGGAGACCCAGTACTTC
>once|TRBV2|TRBJ2-7|14|-
CASIAGSGRYEQYF
TGTGCCAGCATCGCAGGGTCGGGGAGATACGAGCAGTACTTC
>-|TRBV4-1|TRBJ2-1|15|TRBD2
CASSSGTSGRLEQFF
TGCGCCAGCAGTTCCGGGACTAGCGGGAGACTTGAGCAGTTCTTC
>-|TRBV11-2|TRBJ2-2|13|-
CASSPPPSGELFF
TGTGCCAGCAGCCCCCCTCCGTCCGGGGAGCTGTTTTTT
>-|TRBV28|TRBJ1-5|15|TRBD1
CASSTGAYSNQPQHF
TGTGCCAGCAGCACAGGGGCCTATAGCAATCAGCCCCAGCATTTT
>-|TRBV6-1|TRBJ2-3|17|TRBD2
CASSEGGWREGTDTQYF
TGTGCCAGCAGTGAAGGGGGATGGCGGGAGGGCACAGATACGCAGTATTTT
>-|TRBV28|TRBJ1-1|15|TRBD1
CASSLQEGADTEAFF
TGTGCCAGCAGTTTGCAAGAGGGGGCGGACACTGAAGCTTTCTTT
>-|TRBV4-2|TRBJ1-1|15|-
CASSQDPAGRTEAFF
TGTGCCAGCAGCCAAGATCCTGCAGGGAGGACTGAAGCTTTCTTT
>-|TRBV3-1/TRBV3-2|TRBJ1-4|19|-
CASSQVPRRSQIPNEKLFF
TGTGCCAGCAGCCAAGTACCACGCAGGTCCCAAATACCTAATGAAAAACTGTTTTTT
>-|TRBV18|TRBJ2-1|16|-
CASSPRGRETYNEQFF
TGTGCCAGCTCACCACGGGGCAGGGAGACCTACAATGAGCAGTTCTTC
>-|TRBV24-1|TRBJ1-2|17|-
CATSDQSDGSSGSGYTF
TGTGCCACCAGTGATCAGTCGGACGGGAGCTCAGGAAGCGGCTACACCTTC
>-|TRBV28|TRBJ2-7|16|-
CASSAPSGVPTYEQYF
TGTGCCAGCAGTGCCCCCTCAGGGGTCCCGACCTACGAGCAGTACTTC
>-|TRBV9|TRBJ1-2|15|TRBD1
CASSAQDRVSTGYTF
TGTGCCAGCAGCGCCCAGGACAGGGTATCTACTGGCTACACCTTC
>-|TRBV29-1|TRBJ2-7|15|-
CSVVQGTRGTYEQYF
TGCAGCGTTGTCCAGGGCACTAGAGGTACCTACGAGCAGTACTTC
>once|TRBV5-1|TRBJ2-1|14|TRBD2
CASSWKAGGNEQFF
TGCGCCAGCAGCTGGAAGGCGGGAGGCAATGAGCAGTTCTTC
>-|TRBV24-1|TRBJ2-1|17|TRBD2
CATSDAPWRESYNEQFF
TGTGCCACCAGTGATGCCCCCTGGCGGGAGTCCTACAATGAGCAGTTCTTC
>-|TRBV7-8|TRBJ2-2|13|-
CASSLGRTGELFF
TGTGCCAGCAGCTTAGGGCGCACCGGGGAGCTGTTTTTT
>-|TRBV5-1|TRBJ2-7|14|TRBD1
CASSLQGIGYEQYF
TGCGCCAGCAGCTTACAGGGGATCGGCTACGAGCAGTACTTC
>once|TRBV28|TRBJ2-4|15|TRBD2
CASRDSGRASSIQYF
TGTGCCAGCAGGGATAGCGGGAGGGCCTCCTCCATTCAGTACTTC